This T cell receptor beta chain was found in a study of blood T cell repertoires in COVID-19. In the source study's methods: The assay estimated nucleated cells by amplifying reference gene primers. This table comes from immunoSEQ multiplex PCR, and its TCRdb copy is limited to in-frame clones, with some not included. V and J calls and clone size come straight from that table; D and trimming were deduced from the DNA. Of approximately 200,000 clones in the sample, about 80% were seen once. The CDR3 loop spans 14 amino acids. The ends were cut back, 5 bases at V and 1 base at J, with 11 bases in the middle. Germline CDR1 and CDR2: LNHDA and SQIVND (reference sequence).

This clonotype was sampled from a human donor with acute or convalescent COVID-19. The donor label of this sample is uncertain. J is TRBJ1-1 and V is TRBV19; possibly TRBD1 for D (6 bases). Sequenced: peripheral blood. The CDR3 sequence is CASSSGRGNTEAFF. In DNA, the CDR3 is TGTGCCAGTAGTTCGGGCAGGGGGAACACTGAAGCTTTCTTT. Using reference TRBV19 and TRBJ1-1 for the parts outside the CDR3, the full variable domain is DGGITQSPKYLFRKEGQNVTLSCEQNLNHDAMYWYRQDPGQGLRLIYYSQIVNDFQKGDIAEGYSVSREKKESFPLTVTSAQKNPTAFYLCASSSGRGNTEAFFGQGTRLTVV.